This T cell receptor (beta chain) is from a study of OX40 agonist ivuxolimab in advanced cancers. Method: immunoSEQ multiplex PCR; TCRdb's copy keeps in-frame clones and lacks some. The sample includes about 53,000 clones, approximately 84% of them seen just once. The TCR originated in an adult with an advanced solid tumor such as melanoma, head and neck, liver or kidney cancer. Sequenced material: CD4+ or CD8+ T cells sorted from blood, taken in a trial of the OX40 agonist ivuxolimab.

This chain's CDR3 is CASSPGTAQLGEQFF. CDR3 nucleotides: TGTGCCAGCAGCCCCGGGACCGCACAGCTGGGGGAGCAGTTCTTC. V usage is TRBV6-1 and J usage is TRBJ2-1; the D call may be TRBD1 or TRBD2 (5 bases each). In germline, CDR1 is MNHNS, CDR2 SASEGT. The CDR3 sequence is 15 residues long. The V end was cut by 6 bases, the J end by 10 bases, with 22 bases between.